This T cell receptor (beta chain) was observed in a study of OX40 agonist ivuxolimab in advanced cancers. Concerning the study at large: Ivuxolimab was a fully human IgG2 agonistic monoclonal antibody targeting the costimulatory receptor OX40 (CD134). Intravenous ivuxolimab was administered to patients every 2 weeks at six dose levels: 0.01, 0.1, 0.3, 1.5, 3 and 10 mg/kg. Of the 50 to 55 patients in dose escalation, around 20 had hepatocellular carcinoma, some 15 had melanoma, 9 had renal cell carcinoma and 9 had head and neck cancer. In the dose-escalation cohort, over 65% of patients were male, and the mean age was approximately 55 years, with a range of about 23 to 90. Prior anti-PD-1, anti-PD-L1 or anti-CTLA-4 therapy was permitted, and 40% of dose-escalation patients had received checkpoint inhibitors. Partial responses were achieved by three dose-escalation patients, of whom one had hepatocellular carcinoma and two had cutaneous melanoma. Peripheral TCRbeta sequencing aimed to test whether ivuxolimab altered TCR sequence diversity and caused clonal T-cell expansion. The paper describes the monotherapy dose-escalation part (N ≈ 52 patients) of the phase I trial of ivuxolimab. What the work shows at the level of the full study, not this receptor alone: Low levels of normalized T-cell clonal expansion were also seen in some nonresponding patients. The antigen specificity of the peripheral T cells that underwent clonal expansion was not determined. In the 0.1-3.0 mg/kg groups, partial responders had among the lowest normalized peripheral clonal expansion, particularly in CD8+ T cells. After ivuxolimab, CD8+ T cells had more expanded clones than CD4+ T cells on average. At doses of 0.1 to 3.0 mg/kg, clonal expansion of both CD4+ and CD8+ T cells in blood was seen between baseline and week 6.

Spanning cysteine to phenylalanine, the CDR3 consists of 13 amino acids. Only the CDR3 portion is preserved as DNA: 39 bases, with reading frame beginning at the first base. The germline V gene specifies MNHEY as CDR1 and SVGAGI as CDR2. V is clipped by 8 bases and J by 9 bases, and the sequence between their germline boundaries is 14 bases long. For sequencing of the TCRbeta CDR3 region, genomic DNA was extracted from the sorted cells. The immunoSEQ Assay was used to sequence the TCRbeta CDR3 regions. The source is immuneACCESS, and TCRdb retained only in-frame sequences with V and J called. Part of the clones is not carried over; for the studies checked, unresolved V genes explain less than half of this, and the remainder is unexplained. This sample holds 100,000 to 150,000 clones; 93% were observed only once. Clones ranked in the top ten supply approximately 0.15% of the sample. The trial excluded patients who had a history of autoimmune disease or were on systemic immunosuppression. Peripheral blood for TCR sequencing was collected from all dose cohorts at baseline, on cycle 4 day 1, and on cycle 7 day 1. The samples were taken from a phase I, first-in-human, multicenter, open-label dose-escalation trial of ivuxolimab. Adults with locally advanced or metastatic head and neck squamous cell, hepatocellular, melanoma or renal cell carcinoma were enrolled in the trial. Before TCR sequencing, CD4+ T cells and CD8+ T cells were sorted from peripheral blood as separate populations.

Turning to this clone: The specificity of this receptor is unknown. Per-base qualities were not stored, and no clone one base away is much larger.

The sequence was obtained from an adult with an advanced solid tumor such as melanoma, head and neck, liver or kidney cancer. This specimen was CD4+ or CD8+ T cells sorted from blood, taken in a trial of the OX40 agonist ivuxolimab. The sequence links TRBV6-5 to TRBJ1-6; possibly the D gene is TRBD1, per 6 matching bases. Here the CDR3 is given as CASLRGRGSPLHF. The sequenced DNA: TGTGCCAGCCTTAGGGGCAGGGGTTCACCCCTCCACTTT.